Listed here is a single TCR beta chain. The CDR3 covers 13 residues. Per the germline V gene, CDR1 is SGHNT and CDR2 is YYREEE (reference sequence). Trimming at V came to 4 bases and at J to 7 bases, leaving 5 bases not matched to a gene. The sample is drawn from a study of T cell responses to AZD1222 COVID-19 vaccine. Assay used: immunoSEQ multiplex PCR; TCRdb lists only in-frame clones, some missing. Among under 100,000 clones listed, 85% to 95% were seen once. The gene calls are TRBV5-4 and TRBJ1-5, with 7 positions matching TRBD1. The clonotype originates from an adult in good health. This specimen was peripheral blood, taken on day 0 of AZD1222 vaccination. CDR3 region: CASSLQGSQPQHF. The CDR3 DNA follows: TGTGCCAGCAGCCTACAGGGGTCCCAGCCCCAGCATTTT.